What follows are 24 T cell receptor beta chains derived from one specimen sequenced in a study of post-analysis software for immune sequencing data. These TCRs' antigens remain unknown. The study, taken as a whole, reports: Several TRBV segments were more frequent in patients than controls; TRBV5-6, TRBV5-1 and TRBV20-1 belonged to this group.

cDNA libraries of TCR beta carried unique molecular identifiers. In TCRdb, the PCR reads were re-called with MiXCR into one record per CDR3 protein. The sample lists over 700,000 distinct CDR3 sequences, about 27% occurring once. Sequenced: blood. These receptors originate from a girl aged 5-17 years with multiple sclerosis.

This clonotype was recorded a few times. The CDR3 nucleotides read TGCGCCAGCAGCCCAAGAGGGTCAGGGGGCGTAGTGTTGGAGCGAGCTTTCTTT. It encodes CASSPRGSGGVVLERAFF. The rearrangement joins TRBV4-1 to TRBJ1-1, with TRBD1 matching over 8 bases. There are 18 residues in the CDR3. V was clipped by 4 bases and J by 10 bases; unmatched bases: 23. Germline V gives CDR1 MGHRA, CDR2 YSYEKL.

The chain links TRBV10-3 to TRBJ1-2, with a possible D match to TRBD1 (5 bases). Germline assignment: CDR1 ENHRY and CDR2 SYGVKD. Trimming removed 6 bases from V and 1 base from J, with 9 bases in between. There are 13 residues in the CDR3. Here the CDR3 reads CAISQGLNYGYTF. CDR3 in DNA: TGTGCCATCAGCCAGGGCCTTAACTATGGCTACACCTTC.

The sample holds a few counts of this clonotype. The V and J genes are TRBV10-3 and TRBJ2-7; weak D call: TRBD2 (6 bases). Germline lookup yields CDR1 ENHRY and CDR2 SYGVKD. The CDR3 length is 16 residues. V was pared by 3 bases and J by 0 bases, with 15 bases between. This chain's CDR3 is CAISDTRDGSSYEQYF. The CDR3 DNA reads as TGTGCCATCAGTGATACGCGGGACGGGAGCTCCTACGAGCAGTACTTC.

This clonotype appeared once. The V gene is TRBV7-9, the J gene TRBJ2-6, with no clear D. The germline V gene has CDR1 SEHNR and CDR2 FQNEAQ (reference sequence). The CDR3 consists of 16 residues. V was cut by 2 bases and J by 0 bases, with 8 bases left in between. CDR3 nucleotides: TGTGCCAGCAGCTTATACATTTCCTCTGGGGCCAACGTCCTGACTTTC. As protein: CASSLYISSGANVLTF.

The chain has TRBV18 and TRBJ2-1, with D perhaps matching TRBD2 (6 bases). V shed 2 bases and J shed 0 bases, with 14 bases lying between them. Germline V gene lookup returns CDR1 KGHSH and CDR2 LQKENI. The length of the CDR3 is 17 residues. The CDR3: CASSPYVRGHSYNEQFF. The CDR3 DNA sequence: TGTGCCAGCTCACCATACGTGCGGGGTCACTCCTACAATGAGCAGTTCTTC.

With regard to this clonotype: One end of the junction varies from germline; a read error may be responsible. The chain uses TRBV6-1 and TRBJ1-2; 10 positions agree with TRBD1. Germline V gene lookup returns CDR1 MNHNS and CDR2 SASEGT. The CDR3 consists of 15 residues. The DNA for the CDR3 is TGTGCCAGCAGCGAAGTCGGACAGGGGGTTGTCGGCTACACCTTC. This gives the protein CASSEVGQGVVGYTF.

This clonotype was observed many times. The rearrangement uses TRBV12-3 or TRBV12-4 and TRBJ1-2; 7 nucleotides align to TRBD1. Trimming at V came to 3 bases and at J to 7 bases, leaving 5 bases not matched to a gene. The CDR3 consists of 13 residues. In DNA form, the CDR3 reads TGTGCCAGCAGTTTGGCCAGGGGGGGTGGCTACACCTTC. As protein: CASSLARGGGYTF.

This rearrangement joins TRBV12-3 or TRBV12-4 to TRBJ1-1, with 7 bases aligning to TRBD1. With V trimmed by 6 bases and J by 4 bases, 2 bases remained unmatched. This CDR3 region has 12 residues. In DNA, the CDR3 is TGTGCCAGCAGGAGACAGGGCACTGAAGCTTTCTTT. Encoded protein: CASRRQGTEAFF.

In DNA, the CDR3 is TGTGCCAGCACCCCGACAGGAGAAAATGAAAAACTGTTTTTT. This codes for CASTPTGENEKLFF. The chain has TRBV27 and TRBJ1-4, with D possibly being TRBD1 (6 bases). The V end was cut by 7 bases, the J end by 5 bases, with 14 bases between. Per the germline V gene, CDR1 is MNHEY and CDR2 is SMNVEV (reference sequence). This CDR3 is built from 14 residues.

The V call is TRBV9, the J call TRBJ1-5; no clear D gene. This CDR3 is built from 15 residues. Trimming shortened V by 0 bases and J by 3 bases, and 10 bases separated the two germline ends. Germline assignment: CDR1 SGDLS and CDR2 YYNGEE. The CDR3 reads CASSVGASPNQPQHF. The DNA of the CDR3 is TGTGCCAGCAGCGTAGGGGCGAGCCCCAATCAGCCCCAGCATTTT.

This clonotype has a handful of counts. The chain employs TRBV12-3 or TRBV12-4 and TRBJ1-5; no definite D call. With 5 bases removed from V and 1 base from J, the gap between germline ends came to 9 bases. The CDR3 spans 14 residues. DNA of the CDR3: TGTGCCAGCAGTCGGACCTTGAGCAATCAGCCCCAGCATTTT. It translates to CASSRTLSNQPQHF.

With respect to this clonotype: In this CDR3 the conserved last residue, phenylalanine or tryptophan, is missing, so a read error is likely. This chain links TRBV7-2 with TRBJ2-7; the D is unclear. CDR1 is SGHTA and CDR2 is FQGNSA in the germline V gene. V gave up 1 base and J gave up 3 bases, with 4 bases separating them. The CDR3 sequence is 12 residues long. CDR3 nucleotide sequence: TGTGCCAGCAGCTTAGTTTTCTACGAGCAGTACTGC. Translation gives CASSLVFYEQYC.

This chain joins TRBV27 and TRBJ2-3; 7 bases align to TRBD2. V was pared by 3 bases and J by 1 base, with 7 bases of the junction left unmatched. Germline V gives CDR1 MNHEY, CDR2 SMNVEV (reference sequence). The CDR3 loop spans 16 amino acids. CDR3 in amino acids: CASSFSWEGGTDTQYF. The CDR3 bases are TGTGCCAGCAGTTTCAGTTGGGAGGGAGGCACAGATACGCAGTATTTT.

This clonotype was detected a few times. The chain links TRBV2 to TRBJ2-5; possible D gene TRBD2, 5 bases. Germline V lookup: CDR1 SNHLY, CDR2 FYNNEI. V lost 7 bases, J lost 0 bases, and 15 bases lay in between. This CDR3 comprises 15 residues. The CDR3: CASTPSRGYQETQYF. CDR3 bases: TGTGCCAGCACGCCGAGTCGGGGTTACCAAGAGACCCAGTACTTC.

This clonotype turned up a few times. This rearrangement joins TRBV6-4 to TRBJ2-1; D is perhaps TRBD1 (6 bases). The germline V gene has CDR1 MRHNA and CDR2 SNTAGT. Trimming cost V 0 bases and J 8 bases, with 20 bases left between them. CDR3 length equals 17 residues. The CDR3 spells CASSDSKPGGATDEQFF. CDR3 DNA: TGTGCCAGCAGTGACTCTAAACCTGGGGGCGCCACGGATGAGCAGTTCTTC.

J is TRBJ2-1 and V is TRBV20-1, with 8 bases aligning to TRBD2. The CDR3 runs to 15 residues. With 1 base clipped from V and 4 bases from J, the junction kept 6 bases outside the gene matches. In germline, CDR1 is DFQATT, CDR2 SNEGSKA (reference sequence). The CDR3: CSARAGVAGYNEQFF. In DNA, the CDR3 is TGCAGTGCTAGAGCGGGGGTAGCGGGGTACAATGAGCAGTTCTTC.

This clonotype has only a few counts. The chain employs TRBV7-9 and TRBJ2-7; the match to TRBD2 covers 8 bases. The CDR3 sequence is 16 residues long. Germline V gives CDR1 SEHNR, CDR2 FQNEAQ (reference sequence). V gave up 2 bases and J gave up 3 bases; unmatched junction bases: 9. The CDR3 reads CASSLRAGDGIYEQYF. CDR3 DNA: TGTGCCAGCAGCTTAAGAGCGGGAGATGGCATCTACGAGCAGTACTTC.

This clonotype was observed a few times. For the CDR3, the DNA is TGCGCCAGCAGCCAAGAGATGGCGGTCTCCTACAATGAGCAGTTCTTC. Its translation is CASSQEMAVSYNEQFF. The chain combines TRBV4-3 with TRBJ2-1; D unclear. This CDR3 has 16 amino acids. Germline CDR1 is LGHNA and CDR2 is YSLEER. The V end lost 0 bases, the J end lost 0 bases, and 9 bases lay between the germline ends.

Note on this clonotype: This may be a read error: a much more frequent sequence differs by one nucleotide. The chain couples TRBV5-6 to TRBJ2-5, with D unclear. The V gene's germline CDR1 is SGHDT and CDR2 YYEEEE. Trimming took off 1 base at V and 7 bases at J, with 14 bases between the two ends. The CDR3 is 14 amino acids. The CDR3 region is CASSLYPMEGTQYF. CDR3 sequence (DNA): TGTGCCAGCAGCTTGTACCCAATGGAAGGGACCCAGTACTTC.

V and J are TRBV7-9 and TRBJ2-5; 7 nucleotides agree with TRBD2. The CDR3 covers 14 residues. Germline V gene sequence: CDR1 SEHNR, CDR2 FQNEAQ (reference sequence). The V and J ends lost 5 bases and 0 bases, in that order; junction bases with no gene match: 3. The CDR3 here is CASSPREDQETQYF. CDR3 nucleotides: TGTGCCAGCAGCCCCCGGGAGGACCAAGAGACCCAGTACTTC. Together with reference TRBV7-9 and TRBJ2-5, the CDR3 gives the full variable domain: DTGVSQNPRHKITKRGQNVTFRCDPISEHNRLYWYRQTLGQGPEFLTYFQNEAQLEKSRLLSDRFSAERPKGSFSTLEIQRTEQGDSAMYLCASSPREDQETQYFGPGTRLLVL.

CDR3 coding DNA: TGTGCCAGCAGTGAACTAGCGGGACGTCCCGAGCAGTACTTC. Translation gives CASSELAGRPEQYF. The chain combines TRBV2 with TRBJ2-7, with 9 positions matching TRBD2. The CDR3 has 14 amino acids. Germline lookup yields CDR1 SNHLY and CDR2 FYNNEI. Trimming removed 2 bases from V and 6 bases from J; junction bases left unmatched: 5.

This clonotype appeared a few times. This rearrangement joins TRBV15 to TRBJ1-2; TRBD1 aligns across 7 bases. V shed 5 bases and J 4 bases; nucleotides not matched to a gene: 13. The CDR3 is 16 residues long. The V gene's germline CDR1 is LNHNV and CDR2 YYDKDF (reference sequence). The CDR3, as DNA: TGTGCCACCAGCCCAGGGGGAGGGGTGGTTAGCTATGGCTACACCTTC. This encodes CATSPGGGVVSYGYTF.

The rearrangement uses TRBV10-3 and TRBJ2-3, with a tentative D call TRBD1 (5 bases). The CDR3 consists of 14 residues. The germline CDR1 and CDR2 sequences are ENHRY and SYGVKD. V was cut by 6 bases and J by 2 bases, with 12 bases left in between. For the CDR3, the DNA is TGTGCCATCAGGCCGGACAATCCCACAGATACGCAGTATTTT. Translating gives CAIRPDNPTDTQYF.

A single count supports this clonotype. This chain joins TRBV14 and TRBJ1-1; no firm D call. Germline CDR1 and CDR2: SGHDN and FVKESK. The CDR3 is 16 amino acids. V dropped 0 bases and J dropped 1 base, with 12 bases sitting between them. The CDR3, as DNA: TGTGCCAGCAGCCAAGAGCTACCCTCAAGGAACACTGAAGCTTTCTTT. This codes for CASSQELPSRNTEAFF.